These 6 T cell receptor beta chains share one sample of origin, sequenced in a study of blood T cell repertoires in COVID-19. Clones were sequenced by immunoSEQ multiplex PCR, and TCRdb holds only the in-frame ones, with some missing. The sample contains approximately 180,000 clones, more than 75% of which appear only once. The sample consisted of peripheral blood. The source of these receptors is a person aged 70 to 79 with COVID-19, enrolled during active disease.

The chain joins TRBV29-1 to TRBJ2-5; D is unclear. CDR3 length: 12 amino acids. CDR1 SQVTM and CDR2 ANQGSEA come from the germline V gene. Trimming removed 4 bases at V and 5 bases at J, with 11 bases between. The CDR3, as DNA: TGCAGCGTTGCACAGCATGGGGAGACCCAGTACTTC. Translation: CSVAQHGETQYF.

The CDR3 protein is CASSQEAGGQPYEQYF. Written as DNA, the CDR3 is TGCGCCAGCAGCCAAGAAGCGGGGGGGCAACCCTACGAGCAGTACTTC. This rearrangement joins TRBV4-3 to TRBJ2-7; the match to TRBD2 covers 10 bases. Germline-derived CDR1 and CDR2 are LGHNA and YSLEER. The CDR3 runs to 16 residues. J was trimmed by 2 bases and V by 0 bases; bases with no gene match: 4.

The chain links TRBV6-5 to TRBJ1-5, with 8 bases matching TRBD1. The CDR3 runs 14 residues. The V gene's germline CDR1 is MNHEY and CDR2 SVGAGI. V lost 6 bases to trimming and J lost 5 bases; unmatched junction nucleotides: 6. For the CDR3, the DNA is TGTGCCAGCAGCCTCGGGACAGGCGATCAGCCCCAGCATTTT. As protein: CASSLGTGDQPQHF.

The V and J genes are TRBV5-1 and TRBJ1-1; D call uncertain. CDR1 is SGHRS, CDR2 YFSETQ, per germline. V was clipped by 0 bases and J by 0 bases, with 12 bases between them. The CDR3 extends over 16 amino acids. The CDR3 loop reads CASSLGTGVMNTEAFF. DNA for the CDR3: TGCGCCAGCAGCTTGGGCACCGGGGTGATGAACACTGAAGCTTTCTTT.

This clone was seen only once. The CDR3 here is CASSATPTSSGANVLTF. The CDR3 DNA reads TGTGCCAGCAGCGCCACCCCCACAAGCTCTGGGGCCAACGTCCTGACTTTC. This sequence joins TRBV9 and TRBJ2-6; D ambiguous. Germline lookup yields CDR1 SGDLS and CDR2 YYNGEE. Trimming took 3 bases from V and 0 from J, leaving 13 bases between them. CDR3 length: 17 amino acids.

V gene TRBV5-4 combines with J gene TRBJ1-4; D possibly corresponds to TRBD1 (5 bases). The CDR3 contains 15 residues. Looked up from germline, CDR1 is SGHNT and CDR2 is YYREEE (reference sequence). V was clipped by 1 base and J by 7 bases, with 14 bases between them. The CDR3 sequence: CASSLQGGGAEKLFF. CDR3 in DNA: TGTGCCAGCAGCTTGCAGGGAGGAGGGGCTGAAAAACTGTTTTTT.